This passage covers 23 T cell receptor beta chains from one sample sequenced in a study of blood T cell repertoires in COVID-19. Here immunoSEQ multiplex PCR was the method, and the copy in TCRdb shows in-frame clones only, minus some. The sample carries 200,000 to 250,000 clones, roughly 90% recorded once. Material: PBMCs or T cells enriched from blood (not recorded which). The receptor set was obtained from a woman in her 30s with acute COVID-19.

V and J are TRBV5-6 and TRBJ2-5; possibly TRBD1 for D (6 bases). CDR1 is SGHDT, CDR2 YYEEEE, per germline. Trimming removed 6 bases from V and 5 bases from J, with 17 bases in between. The CDR3 totals 14 residues. The CDR3, as DNA: TGTGCCAGCAACCAACCCGACAGGATGGAGACCCAGTACTTC. This gives the protein CASNQPDRMETQYF.

This chain links TRBV5-1 with TRBJ1-5, with 7 bases identical to TRBD1. The CDR3 runs 14 residues. The trim removed 4 bases at V and 4 bases at J, leaving 5 bases unmatched. CDR1 and CDR2 (germline): SGHRS, YFSETQ. The CDR3 bases are TGCGCCAGCAGCGCGGACAGGTTAAATCAGCCCCAGCATTTT. Amino acids: CASSADRLNQPQHF. The complete variable domain, with remaining parts taken from reference TRBV5-1 and TRBJ1-5, reads KAGVTQTPRYLIKTRGQQVTLSCSPISGHRSVSWYQQTPGQGLQFLFEYFSETQRNKGNFPGRFSGRQFSNSRSEMNVSTLELGDSALYLCASSADRLNQPQHFGDGTRLSIL.

The chain is built from TRBV30 and TRBJ2-7; 7 bases align to TRBD1. V was pared by 1 base and J by 0 bases, with 3 bases of the junction left unmatched. This CDR3 comprises 14 residues. Germline CDR1 GTSNPN, CDR2 SVGIG (reference sequence). The CDR3 reads CAWSGGGYSYEQYF. CDR3 DNA sequence: TGTGCCTGGAGTGGAGGGGGCTACTCCTACGAGCAGTACTTC.

In its sample, this clone was seen a few times. The chain links TRBV7-6 to TRBJ2-7; 11 bases fit TRBD2. V lost 5 bases, J lost 2 bases, and 5 bases stayed unmatched. In germline, CDR1 is SGHVS, CDR2 FNYEAQ. This CDR3 region has 15 residues. As DNA, the CDR3 is TGTGCCAGCAGCGGCGTAGCGGGGGGGACCTACGAGCAGTACTTC. Amino acid sequence: CASSGVAGGTYEQYF.

The chain couples TRBV3-1 (or the pseudogene TRBV3-2) to TRBJ1-1, with D unresolved. V was shortened by 1 base and J by 2 bases, with 14 bases between the two germline ends. There are 16 residues in the CDR3. The germline V gene has CDR1 LGHDT and CDR2 YNNKEL (reference sequence). CDR3 DNA: TGTGCCAGCAGCCAAGTCGCGGGCAGAGGAAACACTGAAGCTTTCTTT. Protein product: CASSQVAGRGNTEAFF.

This chain joins TRBV7-9 and TRBJ1-1, with D possibly TRBD1 on 6 matching bases. Trimming took off 5 bases at V and 5 bases at J, with 9 bases between the two ends. Germline assignment: CDR1 SEHNR and CDR2 FQNEAQ (reference sequence). This CDR3 is built from 12 residues. The CDR3 DNA is TGTGCCAGCAGCAACAGGGTAACTGAAGCTTTCTTT. Amino acid sequence: CASSNRVTEAFF.

This chain uses TRBV18 with TRBJ1-1, with D unclear. The germline V gene encodes CDR1 KGHSH and CDR2 LQKENI. The CDR3 totals 13 residues. V lost 2 bases, J lost 0 bases, and 4 bases lay in between. The CDR3 nucleotides are TGTGCCAGCTCACCAGAGATGAACACTGAAGCTTTCTTT. Its protein product is CASSPEMNTEAFF.

This sequence joins TRBV4-3 and TRBJ2-5; 8 bases match TRBD2. The trim removed 4 bases at V and 13 bases at J, leaving 11 bases unmatched. The CDR3 totals 13 residues. CDR1 is LGHNA, CDR2 YSLEER, per germline. The CDR3 region has the DNA TGCGCCAGCAGCCCCAAGAGGGGCGGGGGGCGGTACTTC. Protein product: CASSPKRGGGRYF.

The chain has TRBV6-5 and TRBJ2-1, with TRBD2 matching 8 bases. This CDR3 comprises 14 residues. J was trimmed by 10 bases and V by 5 bases; bases with no gene match: 10. Per the germline V gene, CDR1 is MNHEY and CDR2 is SVGAGI. CDR3: CASSPPGERGEQFF. For the CDR3, the DNA is TGTGCCAGCAGTCCCCCTGGGGAGCGGGGGGAGCAGTTCTTC.

V usage is TRBV27 and J usage is TRBJ1-6; D gene ambiguous. The CDR3 runs to 18 residues. Trimming pared 3 bases from V and 9 bases from J, leaving 24 bases between. Germline assignment: CDR1 MNHEY and CDR2 SMNVEV (reference sequence). As DNA, the CDR3 is TGTGCCAGCAGTTTGCACCCTCCTTGGACTGATCTTAGTTCACCCCTCCACTTT. This translates into CASSLHPPWTDLSSPLHF.

This clone was observed a few times. The V call is TRBV30, the J call TRBJ2-2, with a possible D match to TRBD2 (5 bases). The V end was cut by 0 bases, the J end by 5 bases, with 13 bases between. Germline V CDR1 and CDR2: GTSNPN, SVGIG (reference sequence). The CDR3 loop spans 15 amino acids. The CDR3 nucleotides are TGTGCCTGGAGTGTACTAACTAGGGAGACCGGGGAGCTGTTTTTT. Residues: CAWSVLTRETGELFF.

The chain carries TRBV10-3 and TRBJ1-5; no clear D gene. There are 14 residues in the CDR3. Germline lookup yields CDR1 ENHRY and CDR2 SYGVKD. V was trimmed by 0 bases and J by 7 bases, leaving 10 bases between them. CDR3 sequence reads: CAISESTTWQPQHF. CDR3 nucleotides: TGTGCCATCAGTGAGTCGACAACGTGGCAGCCCCAGCATTTT.

V gene TRBV10-3 combines with J gene TRBJ1-1, with TRBD1 identical over 9 bases. Germline assignment: CDR1 ENHRY and CDR2 SYGVKD. CDR3 length equals 16 residues. V lost 3 bases to trimming and J lost 3 bases; unmatched junction nucleotides: 8. In nucleotides, the CDR3 is TGTGCCATCAGTGATTACAGGGGGCGTGGGGACACTGAAGCTTTCTTT. Residues: CAISDYRGRGDTEAFF.

This clone occurred once. The chain couples TRBV12-3 or TRBV12-4 to TRBJ1-1; the D is unclear. The CDR3 spans 13 residues. The V end was cut by 5 bases, the J end by 1 base, with 8 bases between. CDR3 nucleotides: TGTGCCAGCAGTGCGGACTCGAACACTGAAGCTTTCTTT. It yields the protein CASSADSNTEAFF.

The CDR3 DNA sequence: TGTGCCAGCAGTGGGACAGGGCCTTGGGGCACCGGGGAGCTGTTTTTT. Amino acid sequence: CASSGTGPWGTGELFF. The chain uses TRBV2 and TRBJ2-2; 8 bases fit TRBD1. The length of the CDR3 is 16 residues. Germline loops: CDR1 SNHLY, CDR2 FYNNEI. With V trimmed by 4 bases and J by 4 bases, 8 bases remained unmatched.

The chain combines TRBV7-9 with TRBJ1-3; TRBD1 might be the D (6 bases). CDR3 length: 19 amino acids. Germline CDR1 reads SEHNR; CDR2 reads FQNEAQ (reference sequence). With 1 base removed from V and 1 base from J, the gap between germline ends came to 20 bases. Here the CDR3 reads CASSLGGAGTFESGNTIYF. The CDR3 nucleotides are TGTGCCAGCAGCTTAGGGGGCGCCGGGACATTCGAATCTGGAAACACCATATATTTT.

This chain connects TRBV3-1 (or the pseudogene TRBV3-2) to TRBJ1-1; D unresolved. The CDR3 contains 14 residues. The germline V and J ends were trimmed by 4 bases and 3 bases, with 12 bases remaining between them. The germline CDR1 and CDR2 sequences are LGHDT and YNNKEL (reference sequence). DNA of the CDR3: TGTGCCAGCAGCCGAGTCTCTTTGGACACTGAAGCTTTCTTT. It yields the protein CASSRVSLDTEAFF.

The chain has TRBV9 and TRBJ2-3; D unresolved. This CDR3 is built from 16 residues. Germline CDR1 and CDR2: SGDLS and YYNGEE. V lost 3 bases and J 0 bases, leaving 14 bases between the germline ends. The CDR3 nucleotides are TGTGCCAGCAGCGCCTATTTTCCCCTTAGCACAGATACGCAGTATTTT. Its translation: CASSAYFPLSTDTQYF.

The V call is TRBV5-1, the J call TRBJ1-6, with a weak D call TRBD1 (5 bases). Germline CDR1 reads SGHRS; CDR2 reads YFSETQ. The CDR3 has 16 residues. The V and J ends lost 0 bases and 7 bases respectively, with 14 bases between them. The CDR3 reads CASSLAGGADNSPLHF. As DNA, the CDR3 is TGCGCCAGCAGCTTGGCCGGAGGGGCCGACAATTCACCCCTCCACTTT.

This clone was picked up a small number of times. The gene calls are TRBV6-5 and TRBJ1-2; unclear D gene. The CDR3 runs to 15 residues. Between the trimmed V and J ends, which lost 6 bases and 4 bases, there was a span of 18 bases. Germline loops: CDR1 MNHEY, CDR2 SVGAGI. The CDR3 DNA reads as TGTGCCAGCAGCACCCCGGGATCTTCGGGCTATGGCTACACCTTC. Translating it yields CASSTPGSSGYGYTF.

The rearrangement uses TRBV19 and TRBJ1-6; D possibly corresponds to TRBD1 (6 bases). V shed 4 bases and J shed 10 bases, with 17 bases lying between them. Germline lookup yields CDR1 LNHDA and CDR2 SQIVND (reference sequence). The CDR3 has 15 residues. The CDR3 sequence is CASSTWTAPGSPLHF. CDR3 nucleotide sequence: TGTGCCAGTAGTACTTGGACAGCCCCGGGGTCACCCCTCCACTTT.

V and J are TRBV7-6 and TRBJ2-3, with 7 bases lining up with TRBD1. The CDR3 length is 15 residues. Germline V gives CDR1 SGHVS, CDR2 FNYEAQ. The junction had 11 bases not matched to a gene; V was cut back by 5 bases and J by 6 bases. The CDR3 spells CASSLGQRVMDTQYF. As DNA, the CDR3 is TGTGCCAGCAGCCTGGGACAGAGGGTCATGGATACGCAGTATTTT. Combining the CDR3 with reference TRBV7-6 and TRBJ2-3 gives the whole variable domain GAGVSQSPRYKVTKRGQDVALRCDPISGHVSLYWYRQALGQGPEFLTYFNYEAQQDKSGLPNDRFSAERPEGSISTLTIQRTEQRDSAMYRCASSLGQRVMDTQYFGPGTRLTVL.

V usage is TRBV2 and J usage is TRBJ2-1; 10 nucleotides match TRBD2. Germline values: CDR1 SNHLY, CDR2 FYNNEI. Trimming at V came to 5 bases and at J to 3 bases, leaving 7 bases not matched to a gene. This CDR3 is built from 16 residues. This CDR3 is CASSHTSGVVYNEQFF. Written as DNA, the CDR3 is TGTGCCAGCAGTCACACTAGCGGGGTGGTCTACAATGAGCAGTTCTTC.